This TCR beta chain derives from a study of blood T cell repertoires in COVID-19. About the study: The samples span acute and convalescent COVID-19 from the United States, Italy and Spain. T cells, B-cell-depleted T cells, or PBMCs supplied cDNA or gDNA.

CDR1 is SGHNT and CDR2 is YYREEE in the germline V gene (reference sequence). This CDR3 comprises 14 residues. V was pared by 0 bases and J by 4 bases, with 10 bases between. In the original workflow: Estimation of nucleated cell counts relied on the amplification of reference gene primers. Assay used: immunoSEQ multiplex PCR; TCRdb lists only in-frame clones, some missing. V, J and clone size are taken as reported in that table, and D and trimming were inferred from the DNA itself. This sample carries fewer than 200,000 clones, approximately 80% of them seen once, and the ten largest clones take roughly 9.2%.

Sequenced material: peripheral blood. The sequence derives from a woman older than 75 with active or convalescent COVID-19. The chain employs TRBV5-4 and TRBJ1-2; maybe TRBD1 (6 bases). The CDR3 sequence: CASSLAGTTYGYTF. CDR3 bases: TGTGCCAGCAGCTTGGCCGGGACAACCTATGGCTACACCTTC.